This T cell receptor (beta chain) emerged from a study of blood T cell repertoires in COVID-19. Seattle's cohort entered during active infection and was followed longitudinally. Some clones are missing from TCRdb's copy, which holds only in-frame ones; the method was immunoSEQ multiplex PCR. The sample contains 350,000 or so clones, roughly 86% of which appear only once. This CDR3 has 11 amino acids. CDR1 and CDR2 (germline): LNHDA, SQIVND (reference sequence). V lost 3 bases and J lost 8, with 5 bases in between. The receptor comes from a woman aged 25 to 39 with COVID-19, enrolled during active disease. The gene calls are TRBV19 and TRBJ2-1; D unresolved. Sequences were obtained from peripheral blood. The CDR3 sequence is CASSMADEQFF. The CDR3 DNA sequence: TGTGCCAGTAGTATGGCTGATGAGCAGTTCTTC.